Presented here are 16 T cell receptor beta chains from one specimen sequenced in a study of T cells in localized non-small cell lung cancer. The method was immunoSEQ multiplex PCR; TCRdb's version includes in-frame clones alone and lacks a portion of them. The table includes approximately 49,000 clones, roughly 80% detected once. The source was peripheral blood, collected before any cancer treatment. The receptors derive from a man aged 40 to 70 with stage I squamous cell lung carcinoma.

The chain uses TRBV19 and TRBJ2-1; D unclear. V was cut by 3 bases and J by 7 bases, with 10 bases left in between. Germline CDR1 reads LNHDA; CDR2 reads SQIVND (reference sequence). The CDR3 spans 13 residues. For the CDR3, the DNA is TGTGCCAGTAGTATGGAAGGTGGGAATGAGCAGTTCTTC. This translates into CASSMEGGNEQFF. Drawing the rest from reference TRBV19 and TRBJ2-1, the complete variable domain is DGGITQSPKYLFRKEGQNVTLSCEQNLNHDAMYWYRQDPGQGLRLIYYSQIVNDFQKGDIAEGYSVSREKKESFPLTVTSAQKNPTAFYLCASSMEGGNEQFFGPGTRLTVL.

This chain uses TRBV6-5 with TRBJ1-6, with a tentative D call TRBD1 (5 bases). Germline CDR1 MNHEY, CDR2 SVGAGI. The CDR3 is 13 residues long. V shed 8 bases and J shed 10 bases, with 15 bases lying between them. The CDR3 DNA follows: TGTGCCAGCTCCAGTCGAGGGGCCTCACCCCTCCACTTT. This codes for CASSSRGASPLHF.

This chain joins TRBV11-2 and TRBJ2-3; TRBD1 might be the D (5 bases). The V gene lost 5 bases and the J gene lost 9 bases, with 18 bases spanning the gap. The CDR3 length is 14 residues. CDR1 is SGHAT and CDR2 is FQNNGV in the germline V gene. The CDR3 sequence is CASSTPNEGVTQYF. The DNA for the CDR3 is TGTGCCAGCAGCACCCCAAACGAAGGGGTCACGCAGTATTTT.

This clone came up once. The V gene is TRBV7-8, the J gene TRBJ2-2, with 8 nucleotides matching TRBD1. CDR1 and CDR2 (germline): SGHVS, FQNEAQ. V lost 7 bases to trimming and J lost 1 base; unmatched junction nucleotides: 8. The CDR3 spans 16 residues. Here the CDR3 DNA reads TGTGCCAGCATCCTAACCGGGACAGGGAACACCGGGGAGCTGTTTTTT. This translates into CASILTGTGNTGELFF.

This clone was detected once. In DNA form, the CDR3 reads TGTGCCCGCGGGACAGGGGCCTACGAGCAGTACTTC. Encoded protein: CARGTGAYEQYF. The rearrangement joins TRBV30 to TRBJ2-7; 10 bases are shared with TRBD1. Trimming took 8 bases from V and 2 from J; bases not matched to a gene: 3. CDR1 is GTSNPN, CDR2 SVGIG, per germline (reference sequence). The CDR3 extends over 12 amino acids.

The gene calls are TRBV11-2 and TRBJ2-3, with 7 bases matching TRBD2. Germline V gene sequence: CDR1 SGHAT, CDR2 FQNNGV. This CDR3 comprises 13 residues. The J segment lost 6 bases and the V segment lost 5 bases, leaving 5 bases of the junction unmatched. CDR3 region: CASSDRLADTQYF. CDR3 coding DNA: TGTGCCAGCAGCGACCGACTAGCCGATACGCAGTATTTT.

In this sample, this clone turned up a few times. The rearrangement uses TRBV18 and TRBJ1-1; D might be TRBD1 (5 bases). This CDR3 is 12 amino acids long. Trimming took 5 bases from V and 8 from J, leaving 12 bases between them. In germline, CDR1 is KGHSH, CDR2 LQKENI. The DNA of the CDR3 is TGTGCCAGCTCAGGCGACAGACCAGAAGCTTTCTTT. It specifies CASSGDRPEAFF.

The V call is TRBV6-1, the J call TRBJ2-7, with D possibly matching TRBD1 (5 bases). V was cut by 6 bases and J by 3 bases, with 12 bases left in between. The germline V gene has CDR1 MNHNS and CDR2 SASEGT. CDR3 length: 13 amino acids. For the CDR3, the DNA is TGTGCCAGCAGCTACCGAGACAGCTACGAGCAGTACTTC. It encodes CASSYRDSYEQYF.

The chain has TRBV5-5 and TRBJ1-5, with unresolved D. With 0 bases removed from V and 0 bases from J, the gap between germline ends came to 7 bases. The CDR3 is made up of 15 amino acids. Germline lookup yields CDR1 SGHKS and CDR2 YYEKEE (reference sequence). The chain's CDR3 is CASSLDRYSNQPQHF. CDR3 bases: TGTGCCAGCAGCTTGGACAGATATAGCAATCAGCCCCAGCATTTT.

This chain uses TRBV4-2 with TRBJ1-1; no firm D call. V was clipped by 5 bases and J by 0 bases, with 7 bases between them. Germline CDR1 reads LGHNA; CDR2 reads YNFKEQ. This CDR3 region has 13 residues. The CDR3 DNA follows: TGTGCCAGCAGCTTAGGAGTGAACACTGAAGCTTTCTTT. Translated, it gives CASSLGVNTEAFF.

V gene TRBV7-2 combines with J gene TRBJ1-2; 12 nucleotides match TRBD1. Germline V gene lookup returns CDR1 SGHTA and CDR2 FQGNSA. The CDR3 is 16 amino acids. With V trimmed by 4 bases and J by 4 bases, 7 bases remained unmatched. The CDR3 DNA reads as TGTGCCAGCAGCTCCGGGACAGGGGGCGGATCCTATGGCTACACCTTC. Translating gives CASSSGTGGGSYGYTF.

This clone has a single count. The V call is TRBV28, the J call TRBJ1-2; D gene ambiguous. V lost 7 bases to trimming and J lost 2 bases, with 8 bases between them. Germline CDR1 is MDHEN and CDR2 is SYDVKM. The CDR3 contains 12 residues. The CDR3 is CASKTFNYGYTF. For the CDR3, the DNA is TGTGCCAGCAAAACATTCAACTATGGCTACACCTTC.

The V call is TRBV5-4, the J call TRBJ2-2; TRBD2 matches 9 bases. This CDR3 contains 17 residues. Losses at the gene ends were 0 bases for V and 2 bases for J; bases not matched to a gene: 5. Germline V gene sequence: CDR1 SGHNT, CDR2 YYREEE (reference sequence). The CDR3: CASSLDIAGANTGELFF. The CDR3 DNA reads as TGTGCCAGCAGCTTGGATATAGCGGGGGCCAACACCGGGGAGCTGTTTTTT.

V usage is TRBV29-1 and J usage is TRBJ1-2; perhaps TRBD1 as D (6 bases). CDR1 is SQVTM and CDR2 is ANQGSEA in the germline V gene. V was trimmed by 7 bases and J by 4 bases, leaving 10 bases between them. The CDR3 contains 11 residues. The CDR3 DNA sequence: TGCAGCGCCGGACAGACCTATGGCTACACCTTC. Encoded protein: CSAGQTYGYTF.

The gene calls are TRBV5-8 and TRBJ1-6; D unclear. The CDR3 spans 14 residues. Germline V gives CDR1 SGHTS, CDR2 YDEGEE. Trimming shortened V by 0 bases and J by 11 bases, and 12 bases separated the two germline ends. The CDR3 protein is CASSLGGLQAPLHF. The CDR3 DNA reads TGTGCCAGCAGCTTGGGAGGACTTCAGGCACCCCTCCACTTT.

At least ten counts were recorded for this clone. V and J are TRBV28 and TRBJ1-5; D gene ambiguous. Trimming removed 8 bases from V and 7 bases from J, with 12 bases in between. Germline values: CDR1 MDHEN, CDR2 SYDVKM. This CDR3 region has 12 residues. The CDR3 bases are TGTGCCAGCGGGCCGGTATCCCAGCCCCAGCATTTT. Residues: CASGPVSQPQHF.